Below are 25 T cell receptor beta chains sequenced from a single sample in a study of blood T cell repertoires in COVID-19 (dated by TCRdb to between 2020 and 2021). Receptors were amplified or captured by the immunoSEQ multiplex PCR assay. TCRdb carries this immuneACCESS record with in-frame sequences only. Its versions omit some clonotypes, under half of them owing to an unresolved V gene in the studies checked, with the rest unexplained. The sample table shows over 250,000 clones, and roughly 86% are seen once. The top ten constitute about 0.8% of the sample. The sequencing input was peripheral blood. These receptors were collected from a woman in her thirties with acute or convalescent COVID-19.

In DNA, the CDR3 is TGTGCCAGCAGTCTGGGAGCGGGAGGGGGTATCAGCGGGGAGCTGTTTTTT. This encodes CASSLGAGGGISGELFF. This rearrangement joins TRBV3-1 (or the pseudogene TRBV3-2) to TRBJ2-2; TRBD2 matches 10 bases. CDR3 length equals 17 residues. The J segment lost 7 bases and the V segment lost 6 bases, leaving 14 bases of the junction unmatched. Germline V gene lookup returns CDR1 LGHDT and CDR2 YNNKEL (reference sequence).

This chain uses TRBV7-2 with TRBJ2-3, with 11 bases matching TRBD2. In germline, CDR1 is SGHTA, CDR2 FQGNSA. V was pared by 0 bases and J by 5 bases, with 7 bases of the junction left unmatched. The CDR3 is made up of 17 amino acids. For the CDR3, the DNA is TGTGCCAGCAGCTTAGCGTATAGCGGGAGGGCCGTAGATACGCAGTATTTT. As protein: CASSLAYSGRAVDTQYF.

The gene calls are TRBV6-6 and TRBJ2-1; 8 nucleotides align to TRBD2. This CDR3 contains 15 residues. Germline CDR1 is MNHNY and CDR2 is SVGAGI (reference sequence). The V and J ends lost 8 bases and 8 bases, in that order; junction bases with no gene match: 14. The CDR3 DNA reads as TGTGCCAGCGGCCCCGGGACTAGTCGGTTTGATGAGCAGTTCTTC. It encodes CASGPGTSRFDEQFF.

The chain joins TRBV7-6 to TRBJ2-7, with 12 bases that match TRBD2. This CDR3 comprises 19 residues. Germline V gives CDR1 SGHVS, CDR2 FNYEAQ. Trimming at V came to 2 bases and at J to 9 bases, leaving 20 bases not matched to a gene. The DNA for the CDR3 is TGTGCCAGCAGCTTACCCTCCGTGGGGACTAGCGGGTACCCTACGATGCAGTACTTC. Its translation is CASSLPSVGTSGYPTMQYF.

The gene calls are TRBV6-2 or TRBV6-3 and TRBJ2-4, with 13 bases matching TRBD2. Per the germline V gene, CDR1 is MNHEY and CDR2 is SVGEGT. V was pared by 2 bases and J by 3 bases, with 13 bases of the junction left unmatched. This CDR3 is 20 amino acids long. The CDR3 loop is CASSYSTGLAGDPIKNIQYF. The CDR3 region has the DNA TGTGCCAGCAGTTACAGCACCGGACTAGCGGGAGACCCTATCAAAAACATTCAGTACTTC.

The genes are TRBV7-2 and TRBJ1-6, with D perhaps matching TRBD1 (5 bases). Trimming removed 0 bases from V and 7 bases from J, with 13 bases in between. Per germline, CDR1 SGHTA and CDR2 FQGNSA. The CDR3 has 16 residues. The CDR3 protein is CASSLAFWGPNSPLHF. CDR3 nucleotide sequence: TGTGCCAGCAGCTTAGCGTTTTGGGGCCCGAATTCACCCCTCCACTTT.

This clone appeared once. The rearrangement links TRBV7-2 to TRBJ1-1, with D possibly being TRBD1 (5 bases). V was trimmed by 2 bases and J by 7 bases, leaving 8 bases between them. The CDR3 is made up of 12 amino acids. Germline values: CDR1 SGHTA, CDR2 FQGNSA. The CDR3 sequence is CASSLKGNEAFF. DNA of the CDR3: TGTGCCAGCAGCTTAAAGGGGAATGAAGCTTTCTTT.

J is TRBJ2-2 and V is TRBV11-3, with 7 bases matching TRBD2. V lost 5 bases and J lost 9; bases outside the gene matches: 6. Germline CDR1 and CDR2: SGHNT and YENEEA. The CDR3 has 13 amino acids. In DNA form, the CDR3 reads TGTGCCAGCAGCCTCGGACTAGATCGGGAGCTGTTTTTT. Amino acid sequence: CASSLGLDRELFF.

In its sample, this clone was seen a few times. V gene TRBV12-5 combines with J gene TRBJ1-5; D is perhaps TRBD1 (5 bases). Germline CDR1 and CDR2: LGHNT and FRNRAP. The germline V and J ends were trimmed by 5 bases and 6 bases, with 20 bases remaining between them. The CDR3 is 16 residues long. The CDR3 nucleotides are TGTGCTAGTGGTCTCCGGACACACCCGGCCCGTCAGCCCCAGCATTTT. Its translation is CASGLRTHPARQPQHF.

The chain couples TRBV30 to TRBJ1-5; 12 bases map to TRBD1. Germline CDR1 reads GTSNPN; CDR2 reads SVGIG (reference sequence). The CDR3 spans 15 residues. After removal of 1 base from V and 6 bases from J, the junction contained 4 bases not matched to a gene. In nucleotides, the CDR3 is TGTGCCTGGAGTGAAGGGACAGGGGGCCGTCAGCCCCAGCATTTT. This translates into CAWSEGTGGRQPQHF.

The rearrangement joins TRBV15 to TRBJ2-7; TRBD2 agrees at 8 bases. The ends lost 8 bases at V and 6 bases at J; junction bases unmatched: 6. CDR1 and CDR2 (germline): LNHNV, YYDKDF (reference sequence). The CDR3 extends over 12 amino acids. This chain's CDR3 is CATGAGEGEQYF. DNA for the CDR3: TGTGCCACCGGAGCGGGAGAAGGCGAGCAGTACTTC.

The CDR3 bases are TGTGCCAGCCGGGGGCTAGCGGGAGTCCGGACCGGGGAGCTGTTTTTT. Its protein product is CASRGLAGVRTGELFF. The V gene is TRBV19, the J gene TRBJ2-2; 10 bases fit TRBD2. V was pared by 9 bases and J by 5 bases, with 12 bases of the junction left unmatched. The CDR3 contains 16 residues. Germline lookup yields CDR1 LNHDA and CDR2 SQIVND (reference sequence).

CDR3 residues: CASSNPRLAGGPTQTQYF. As DNA, the CDR3 is TGTGCCAGCAGCAACCCACGACTAGCGGGAGGTCCCACGCAGACCCAGTACTTC. J is TRBJ2-5 and V is TRBV5-4; 13 bases agree with TRBD2. Germline values: CDR1 SGHNT, CDR2 YYREEE (reference sequence). There are 18 residues in the CDR3. The junction had 15 bases not matched to a gene; V was cut back by 4 bases and J by 6 bases.

This chain uses TRBV2 with TRBJ2-3, with TRBD2 matching 9 bases. The CDR3 consists of 16 residues. Germline V gene lookup returns CDR1 SNHLY and CDR2 FYNNEI. V lost 2 bases to trimming and J lost 3 bases; unmatched junction nucleotides: 6. Here the CDR3 DNA reads TGTGCCAGCAGTGAATGGGGTAGCGGGAGAACAGATACGCAGTATTTT. It is translated as CASSEWGSGRTDTQYF.

This chain links TRBV5-1 with TRBJ2-7; 11 bases line up with TRBD1. Germline V lookup: CDR1 SGHRS, CDR2 YFSETQ. The V segment lost 0 bases and the J segment 6 bases; nucleotides outside the gene matches: 5. The CDR3 sequence is 15 residues long. CDR3 region: CASSLEDRGHGEQYF. For the CDR3, the DNA is TGCGCCAGCAGCTTGGAGGACAGGGGGCATGGCGAGCAGTACTTC.

This clone has just one count. V usage is TRBV11-2 and J usage is TRBJ2-7; D call uncertain. Deletions cut 3 bases from V and 5 bases from J, with 8 bases between. CDR3 length: 12 residues. Germline CDR1 reads SGHAT; CDR2 reads FQNNGV. The CDR3 reads CASSFLSDEQYF. The DNA for the CDR3 is TGTGCCAGCAGCTTCCTCTCAGACGAGCAGTACTTC.

This chain connects TRBV5-1 to TRBJ2-7, with unresolved D. The CDR3 length is 15 residues. V was trimmed by 0 bases and J by 3 bases, leaving 13 bases between them. The germline V gene encodes CDR1 SGHRS and CDR2 YFSETQ. CDR3 residues: CASSLAPPIIYEQYF. The CDR3 nucleotides are TGCGCCAGCAGCTTGGCCCCACCTATTATCTACGAGCAGTACTTC. Using reference TRBV5-1 and TRBJ2-7 for the parts outside the CDR3, the full variable domain is KAGVTQTPRYLIKTRGQQVTLSCSPISGHRSVSWYQQTPGQGLQFLFEYFSETQRNKGNFPGRFSGRQFSNSRSEMNVSTLELGDSALYLCASSLAPPIIYEQYFGPGTRLTVT.

This chain connects TRBV9 to TRBJ2-1; tentatively, D is TRBD1 (5 bases). CDR3 length: 13 amino acids. Looked up from germline, CDR1 is SGDLS and CDR2 is YYNGEE. V lost 3 bases, J lost 4 bases, and 8 bases lay in between. The CDR3 nucleotides read TGTGCCAGCAGCGGGACATTTTACAATGAGCAGTTCTTC. Amino acids: CASSGTFYNEQFF. The full variable domain, in which reference TRBV9 and TRBJ2-1 provide the parts outside the CDR3, is DSGVTQTPKHLITATGQRVTLRCSPRSGDLSVYWYQQSLDQGLQFLIQYYNGEERAKGNILERFSAQQFPDLHSELNLSSLELGDSALYFCASSGTFYNEQFFGPGTRLTVL.

J is TRBJ2-7 and V is TRBV6-5; D may be TRBD1 (6 bases). Germline V lookup: CDR1 MNHEY, CDR2 SVGAGI. This CDR3 is built from 13 residues. Trimming took off 6 bases at V and 5 bases at J, with 14 bases between the two ends. The CDR3 spells CASRRTDRDEQYF. The DNA of the CDR3 is TGTGCCAGCAGACGGACAGACCGAGACGAGCAGTACTTC.

J is TRBJ2-7 and V is TRBV5-5, with unresolved D. Trimming stripped 2 bases from V and 2 bases from J, with 5 bases between. The CDR3 sequence is 12 residues long. Germline V gene sequence: CDR1 SGHKS, CDR2 YYEKEE (reference sequence). Written as DNA, the CDR3 is TGTGCCAGCAGCTTTTCCACCTACGAGCAGTACTTC. Amino acid sequence: CASSFSTYEQYF.

This clone has a single count. V usage is TRBV5-1 and J usage is TRBJ1-5; 9 bases map to TRBD1. The length of the CDR3 is 16 residues. V trimming: 0 bases; J trimming: 2 bases; junction bases outside the gene matches: 3. Per the germline V gene, CDR1 is SGHRS and CDR2 is YFSETQ. The CDR3 region is CASSLGQGGGNQPQHF. The CDR3 DNA sequence: TGCGCCAGCAGCTTGGGACAGGGGGGAGGCAATCAGCCCCAGCATTTT.

This chain uses TRBV5-1 with TRBJ2-3; D is possibly TRBD2 (6 bases). Trimming removed 1 base at V and 1 base at J, with 10 bases between. Per the germline V gene, CDR1 is SGHRS and CDR2 is YFSETQ. The CDR3 has 15 amino acids. CDR3 sequence: CASSLRGLRTDTQYF. The CDR3, as DNA: TGCGCCAGCAGCTTGAGGGGACTCCGCACAGATACGCAGTATTTT.

The genes are TRBV3-1 (or the pseudogene TRBV3-2) and TRBJ2-2; D is unresolved. Germline V lookup: CDR1 LGHDT, CDR2 YNNKEL (reference sequence). The V end lost 3 bases, the J end lost 4 bases, and 6 bases lay between the germline ends. The CDR3 runs 13 residues. This CDR3 is CASSHRLTGELFF. The CDR3 DNA is TGTGCCAGCAGCCACCGACTCACCGGGGAGCTGTTTTTT.

This clone was observed a few times. This chain links TRBV5-4 with TRBJ1-2, with 8 bases matching TRBD1. J gave up 5 bases and V 2 bases, and 2 bases lay outside the gene matches. Germline V gives CDR1 SGHNT, CDR2 YYREEE (reference sequence). The CDR3 is made up of 13 amino acids. The CDR3: CASSFGQGYGYTF. Written as DNA, the CDR3 is TGTGCCAGCAGCTTCGGACAGGGATATGGCTACACCTTC.

The chain uses TRBV27 and TRBJ2-1; 16 nucleotides agree with TRBD2. The V segment lost 2 bases and the J segment 4 bases; nucleotides outside the gene matches: 5. CDR3 length equals 18 residues. Germline CDR1 and CDR2: MNHEY and SMNVEV (reference sequence). The CDR3 sequence is CASSLRGTSGRAYNEQFF. The CDR3, as DNA: TGTGCCAGCAGTTTAAGAGGGACTAGCGGGAGGGCATACAATGAGCAGTTCTTC.